This T cell receptor (beta chain) was obtained from a study of T cell responses to AZD1222 COVID-19 vaccine. Method: immunoSEQ multiplex PCR; TCRdb's copy keeps in-frame clones and lacks some. Here the sample spans more than 100,000 clones, about 90% being singletons. CDR3 length equals 13 residues. Trimming removed 9 bases from V and 2 bases from J, with 11 bases in between. Per germline, CDR1 SNHLY and CDR2 FYNNEI. The genes are TRBV2 and TRBJ2-4; maybe TRBD2 (6 bases). The receptor's source is an adult in good health. The specimen was peripheral blood, collected on day 0 of AZD1222 vaccination. The CDR3 spells CARGAGTKNIQYF. CDR3 nucleotides: TGTGCCAGGGGAGCGGGCACCAAAAACATTCAGTACTTC.